This T cell receptor (beta chain) comes out of a study of cytomegalovirus exposure and HLA in healthy donors. Across the study: From HLA-typed donors, an early data release held 70 million to 100 million unique TCRs.

General study results and limits: Later genetic work tied a missense DCLRE1C variant to beta-chain V and J trimming. Sequence variants that were highly shared formed a cluster that was likely a sequencing artifact. In vitro experiments confirmed that a few CMV-associated chains were specific for CMV antigens.

Of note for this clone: Its specificity is not known.

PCR used 60 Vbeta primers and 13 Jbeta primers. The data were produced by immunoSEQ multiplex PCR, yet TCRdb's version contains in-frame clones alone and is incomplete. Of approximately 130,000 clones listed, 65% to 80% are singletons. The CDR3 runs to 15 residues. Per the germline V gene, CDR1 is SGHTA and CDR2 is FQGNSA. V was cut by 5 bases and J by 3 bases, with 13 bases left in between. The origin of this receptor is a man aged 25 to 45 in good health and CMV-seronegative. The sequencing input was PBMCs. The V gene is TRBV7-2, the J gene TRBJ2-2; D is perhaps TRBD1 (5 bases). The CDR3 protein is CASSRRAVDTGELFF. DNA of the CDR3: TGTGCCAGCAGCCGCAGGGCCGTTGACACCGGGGAGCTGTTTTTT. Full variable domain (outside the CDR3, taken from reference TRBV7-2 and TRBJ2-2): GAGVSQSPSNKVTEKGKDVELRCDPISGHTALYWYRQSLGQGLEFLIYFQGNSAPDKSGLPSDRFSAERTGGSVSTLTIQRTQQEDSAVYLCASSRRAVDTGELFFGEGSRLTVL.